What follows are 32 T cell receptor beta chains derived from one specimen sequenced in a study of blood T cell repertoires in COVID-19. The repertoire was sequenced with immunoSEQ multiplex PCR; TCRdb's copy has only in-frame clones and lacks some. The sample lists fewer than 200,000 clones; 80% to 90% were seen once. The sequenced sample consisted of peripheral blood. These receptors were collected from a woman between 65 and 79 years old with COVID-19, enrolled during active disease.

This chain joins TRBV19 and TRBJ2-3; a weak D match, TRBD2 (6 bases). V lost 4 bases, J lost 10 bases, and 9 bases lay in between. From germline, CDR1 is LNHDA and CDR2 SQIVND (reference sequence). The CDR3 has 11 residues. The CDR3 DNA sequence: TGTGCCAGTAGTACGGGGACTCCGCAGTATTTT. Translation gives CASSTGTPQYF.

This rearrangement joins TRBV6-5 to TRBJ2-7, with D perhaps matching TRBD2 (6 bases). The length of the CDR3 is 15 residues. Germline V gene data show CDR1 as MNHEY and CDR2 as SVGAGI. V lost 6 bases and J 5 bases, leaving 20 bases between the germline ends. The CDR3: CASSRSGGESHEQYF. The CDR3 DNA reads TGTGCCAGCAGCCGCTCCGGCGGGGAGAGCCACGAGCAGTACTTC.

CDR3 DNA sequence: TGTGCCACCAGCAGAGATACAGGGATGGCCAATCAGCCCCAGCATTTT. Amino acid sequence: CATSRDTGMANQPQHF. The chain combines TRBV15 with TRBJ1-5; tentative D call: TRBD1 (6 bases). The CDR3 length is 16 residues. V shed 0 bases and J shed 3 bases, with 12 bases lying between them. Looked up from germline, CDR1 is LNHNV and CDR2 is YYDKDF (reference sequence).

This clone was counted ten times or more. The J gene is TRBJ2-7, the V gene TRBV20-1, with D perhaps TRBD1 (5 bases). Germline CDR1 and CDR2: DFQATT and SNEGSKA (reference sequence). Deletions cut 3 bases from V and 7 bases from J, with 13 bases between. The CDR3 length is 12 residues. CDR3 DNA: TGCAGTGCTAGTCCAGGGAATAGTGAGCAGTACTTC. Its protein is CSASPGNSEQYF.

The chain combines TRBV9 with TRBJ1-6; D ambiguous. V was pared by 3 bases and J by 8 bases, with 6 bases between. Germline V gives CDR1 SGDLS, CDR2 YYNGEE. The CDR3 is 12 residues long. The CDR3 sequence is CASSANYSPLHF. For the CDR3, the DNA is TGTGCCAGCAGCGCCAATTATTCACCCCTCCACTTT. The full variable domain, rest sourced from reference TRBV9 and TRBJ1-6, is DSGVTQTPKHLITATGQRVTLRCSPRSGDLSVYWYQQSLDQGLQFLIQYYNGEERAKGNILERFSAQQFPDLHSELNLSSLELGDSALYFCASSANYSPLHFGNGTRLTVT.

The rearrangement links TRBV3-1 (or the pseudogene TRBV3-2) to TRBJ1-6, with unresolved D. This CDR3 contains 12 residues. V shed 3 bases and J shed 15 bases, with 12 bases lying between them. Germline V CDR1 and CDR2: LGHDT, YNNKEL (reference sequence). For the CDR3, the DNA is TGTGCCAGCAGCCACGGACTGCGACTCCTCCACTTT. This sequence encodes CASSHGLRLLHF.

This chain connects TRBV3-1 (or the pseudogene TRBV3-2) to TRBJ1-3, with D hard to call. Germline V CDR1 and CDR2: LGHDT, YNNKEL (reference sequence). V lost 1 base and J 8 bases, leaving 12 bases between the germline ends. The length of the CDR3 is 14 residues. The CDR3, as DNA: TGTGCCAGCAGCCAAGGCGGAAATCGATACACCATATATTTT. Its translation is CASSQGGNRYTIYF.

The V call is TRBV12-3 or TRBV12-4, the J call TRBJ2-7; no reliable D call. This CDR3 has 11 amino acids. The V gene lost 7 bases and the J gene lost 1 base, with 5 bases spanning the gap. The CDR3 DNA sequence: TGTGCCAGCACCAATTCCTACGAGCAGTACTTC. It yields the protein CASTNSYEQYF.

V usage is TRBV5-1 and J usage is TRBJ1-4; weak D call: TRBD1 (6 bases). V gave up 5 bases and J gave up 0 bases, with 14 bases separating them. The germline gives CDR1 SGHRS, CDR2 YFSETQ. This CDR3 has 16 residues. The CDR3 is CASRITGRATNEKLFF. The CDR3, as DNA: TGCGCCAGCAGAATTACAGGGCGTGCAACTAATGAAAAACTGTTTTTT.

The table lists this clone with a few counts. The rearrangement links TRBV23-1 to TRBJ2-7, with 7 bases lining up with TRBD1. TRBV23-1 belongs to the ORF category, with a function that is uncertain. V trimming: 2 bases; J trimming: 3 bases; junction bases outside the gene matches: 4. The CDR3 spans 14 residues. The CDR3 is CASSQGTAYYEQYF. CDR3 DNA: TGCGCCAGCAGTCAAGGGACAGCATACTACGAGCAGTACTTC.

The gene calls are TRBV19 and TRBJ2-5; no clear D. The CDR3 contains 12 residues. Trimming removed 5 bases at V and 5 bases at J, with 9 bases between. CDR1 and CDR2 (germline): LNHDA, SQIVND (reference sequence). The CDR3, as DNA: TGTGCCAGTAGTGTCGGGTCGGAGACCCAGTACTTC. Protein product: CASSVGSETQYF.

This rearrangement joins TRBV5-4 to TRBJ2-1; 14 bases are shared with TRBD2. Trimming at V came to 4 bases and at J to 7 bases, leaving 7 bases not matched to a gene. CDR3 size: 16 residues. Germline V CDR1 and CDR2: SGHNT, YYREEE (reference sequence). Here the CDR3 reads CASSPGLAGELNEQFF. The DNA for the CDR3 is TGTGCCAGCAGCCCGGGACTAGCGGGAGAACTAAATGAGCAGTTCTTC. The full variable domain, completed using reference TRBV5-4 and TRBJ2-1, is ETGVTQSPTHLIKTRGQQVTLRCSSQSGHNTVSWYQQALGQGPQFIFQYYREEENGRGNFPPRFSGLQFPNYSSELNVNALELDDSALYLCASSPGLAGELNEQFFGPGTRLTVL.

In its sample, this clone was seen once. The chain has TRBV3-1 (or the pseudogene TRBV3-2) and TRBJ2-1, with a weak D call TRBD1 (6 bases). Trimming stripped 0 bases from V and 9 bases from J, with 18 bases between. Germline CDR1 reads LGHDT; CDR2 reads YNNKEL (reference sequence). The CDR3 loop spans 16 amino acids. The CDR3 nucleotides are TGTGCCAGCAGCCAAGAATCAGGGGCTAGGAAACCTGAGCAGTTCTTC. It yields the protein CASSQESGARKPEQFF.

The chain is built from TRBV19 and TRBJ2-3; TRBD2 is a possible D gene (6 bases). Germline V gene data show CDR1 as LNHDA and CDR2 as SQIVND (reference sequence). V lost 4 bases, J lost 2 bases, and 13 bases lay in between. The CDR3 is made up of 15 amino acids. CDR3 protein: CASSRTGLITDTQYF. Here the CDR3 DNA reads TGTGCCAGTAGTAGAACGGGACTTATCACAGATACGCAGTATTTT.

DNA of the CDR3: TGCGCCAGCAGCTCAAAGCGGGAAGGGGGTTACGAGCAGTACTTC. Residues: CASSSKREGGYEQYF. The chain links TRBV5-1 to TRBJ2-7, with D perhaps TRBD2 (7 bases). This CDR3 has 15 amino acids. The V gene's germline CDR1 is SGHRS and CDR2 YFSETQ. Trimming removed 3 bases from V and 4 bases from J, with 17 bases in between.

This chain connects TRBV30 to TRBJ1-1; a possible D gene is TRBD1 (5 bases). The germline V gene encodes CDR1 GTSNPN and CDR2 SVGIG (reference sequence). The V gene lost 3 bases and the J gene lost 3 bases, with 8 bases spanning the gap. This CDR3 comprises 12 residues. The CDR3 DNA sequence: TGTGCCTGGAGGGCGGGGGACACTGAAGCTTTCTTT. This codes for CAWRAGDTEAFF. The whole variable domain, filled in from reference TRBV30 and TRBJ1-1, reads SQTIHQWPATLVQPVGSPLSLECTVEGTSNPNLYWYRQAAGRGLQLLFYSVGIGQISSEVPQNLSASRPQDRQFILSSKKLLLSDSGFYLCAWRAGDTEAFFGQGTRLTVV.

The CDR3 nucleotides are TGTGCCAGCAGAAACGGACTAGCGGGAGGGGATACGCAGTATTTT. The encoded protein is CASRNGLAGGDTQYF. This chain connects TRBV6-6 to TRBJ2-3; 15 bases line up with TRBD2. This CDR3 has 15 amino acids. V dropped 6 bases and J dropped 6; count of bases not matched to a gene: 4. Germline CDR1 reads MNHNY; CDR2 reads SVGAGI (reference sequence).

The chain uses TRBV4-1 and TRBJ1-1, with 8 nucleotides matching TRBD1. Trimming at V came to 4 bases and at J to 5 bases, leaving 12 bases not matched to a gene. CDR3 length: 16 amino acids. The germline V gene has CDR1 MGHRA and CDR2 YSYEKL. The DNA for the CDR3 is TGCGCCAGCAGCCCCGGCCAGGGGGCTTTTGGGACTGAAGCTTTCTTT. Its translation is CASSPGQGAFGTEAFF.

The V gene is TRBV20-1, the J gene TRBJ1-5; TRBD1 might be the D (5 bases). Trimming removed 6 bases at V and 8 bases at J, with 8 bases between. Germline V gene sequence: CDR1 DFQATT, CDR2 SNEGSKA (reference sequence). CDR3 size: 10 residues. The CDR3 sequence is CSAGGKPQHF. CDR3 DNA: TGCAGTGCCGGGGGGAAGCCCCAGCATTTT.

The chain carries TRBV19 and TRBJ1-3; 9 bases agree with TRBD1. The CDR3 covers 15 residues. V lost 6 bases and J lost 4; bases outside the gene matches: 7. CDR1 and CDR2 from the germline V gene are LNHDA and SQIVND (reference sequence). The CDR3 sequence is CASSNTGTGGNTIYF. The DNA of the CDR3 is TGTGCCAGTAGCAATACCGGGACAGGGGGAAACACCATATATTTT. The full variable domain, rest sourced from reference TRBV19 and TRBJ1-3, is DGGITQSPKYLFRKEGQNVTLSCEQNLNHDAMYWYRQDPGQGLRLIYYSQIVNDFQKGDIAEGYSVSREKKESFPLTVTSAQKNPTAFYLCASSNTGTGGNTIYFGEGSWLTVV.

This chain joins TRBV30 and TRBJ2-1, with 10 bases fitting TRBD2. Germline V gives CDR1 GTSNPN, CDR2 SVGIG (reference sequence). This CDR3 contains 13 residues. V was pared by 2 bases and J by 12 bases, with 7 bases of the junction left unmatched. CDR3 protein: CAWSSSGSGWQFF. The CDR3 DNA reads as TGTGCCTGGAGTTCTAGCGGGAGTGGTTGGCAGTTCTTC.

The genes are TRBV12-3 or TRBV12-4 and TRBJ1-5; D remains unclear. Trimming stripped 5 bases from V and 9 bases from J, with 11 bases between. This CDR3 comprises 12 residues. CDR3 sequence reads: CASSASDRPQHF. CDR3 sequence (DNA): TGTGCCAGCAGTGCCTCCGATAGGCCCCAGCATTTT.

The chain combines TRBV18 with TRBJ1-1, with TRBD1 matching over 9 bases. Losses at the gene ends were 4 bases for V and 3 bases for J; bases not matched to a gene: 0. Looked up from germline, CDR1 is KGHSH and CDR2 is LQKENI. This CDR3 is 13 amino acids long. CDR3: CASSRQGDTEAFF. The DNA of the CDR3 is TGTGCCAGCTCACGACAGGGGGACACTGAAGCTTTCTTT.

The chain recombines TRBV11-2 with TRBJ2-7; tentative D call: TRBD2 (5 bases). The CDR3 runs 12 residues. CDR1 is SGHAT and CDR2 is FQNNGV in the germline V gene. Trimming pared 5 bases from V and 7 bases from J, leaving 12 bases between. CDR3 in amino acids: CASSPLTGEQYF. The CDR3 coding sequence is TGTGCCAGCAGCCCTCTTACGGGGGAGCAGTACTTC.

The V gene is TRBV28, the J gene TRBJ2-7; D is possibly TRBD2 (5 bases). Trimming shortened V by 2 bases and J by 2 bases, and 13 bases separated the two germline ends. The CDR3 has 15 residues. Germline CDR1 and CDR2: MDHEN and SYDVKM. CDR3 loop: CASSLSGRTTYEQYF. CDR3 bases: TGTGCCAGCAGTTTAAGCGGCAGGACCACCTACGAGCAGTACTTC.

J is TRBJ2-7 and V is TRBV6-2 or TRBV6-3; 7 bases align to TRBD2. The germline gives CDR1 MNHEY, CDR2 SVGEGT. The CDR3 contains 14 residues. After removal of 2 bases from V and 3 bases from J, the junction contained 4 bases not matched to a gene. The CDR3 DNA reads TGTGCCAGCAGTTACGGCGGGAGCGACTACGAGCAGTACTTC. It specifies CASSYGGSDYEQYF.

The chain couples TRBV6-2 or TRBV6-3 to TRBJ1-2; D ambiguous. Germline CDR1 MNHEY, CDR2 SVGEGT. The CDR3 has 13 amino acids. V lost 5 bases and J 5 bases, leaving 12 bases between the germline ends. CDR3 coding DNA: TGTGCCAGCAGTCGAGATCCCCTTTATGGCTACACCTTC. Translating it yields CASSRDPLYGYTF.

In its sample, this clone was seen a few times. The V gene is TRBV30, the J gene TRBJ1-3, with 9 positions matching TRBD1. Germline V gene lookup returns CDR1 GTSNPN and CDR2 SVGIG (reference sequence). V was pared by 5 bases and J by 2 bases, with 4 bases of the junction left unmatched. This CDR3 comprises 14 residues. The CDR3: CAWARTGAGNTIYF. CDR3 coding DNA: TGTGCCTGGGCCCGGACAGGGGCTGGAAACACCATATATTTT.

CDR3 loop: CASSLNLGGSSGNTIYF. In DNA, the CDR3 is TGTGCCAGCAGCCTAAACCTTGGGGGGTCCTCTGGAAACACCATATATTTT. The chain has TRBV3-1 (or the pseudogene TRBV3-2) and TRBJ1-3; a possible D gene is TRBD1 (5 bases). The CDR3 is made up of 17 amino acids. The V end was cut by 4 bases, the J end by 0 bases, with 16 bases between. The germline V gene has CDR1 LGHDT and CDR2 YNNKEL (reference sequence).

This chain links TRBV30 with TRBJ2-5; 7 bases map to TRBD1. Germline CDR1 reads GTSNPN; CDR2 reads SVGIG (reference sequence). V was clipped by 0 bases and J by 2 bases; unmatched bases: 9. The CDR3 is 16 amino acids. The CDR3 DNA reads TGTGCCTGGAGTGTACCCTCCACAGGGGAACAAGAGACCCAGTACTTC. This sequence encodes CAWSVPSTGEQETQYF.

This clone was picked up a small number of times. The genes are TRBV3-1 (or the pseudogene TRBV3-2) and TRBJ2-7; TRBD2 matches at 7 bases. The V gene end was trimmed by 1 base and the J gene end by 3 bases; junction bases not matched to a gene: 12. The CDR3 extends over 17 amino acids. CDR1 and CDR2 (germline): LGHDT, YNNKEL (reference sequence). The CDR3 region is CASSQGAGGLAVYEQYF. The CDR3 DNA reads as TGTGCCAGCAGCCAAGGCGCTGGTGGGCTAGCGGTCTACGAGCAGTACTTC.

This rearrangement joins TRBV19 to TRBJ2-5, with no clear D. The germline V and J ends were trimmed by 4 bases and 0 bases, with 6 bases remaining between them. The CDR3 spans 13 residues. Germline V gene sequence: CDR1 LNHDA, CDR2 SQIVND (reference sequence). This CDR3 reads CASSRAYQETQYF. CDR3 coding DNA: TGTGCCAGTAGTAGAGCGTACCAAGAGACCCAGTACTTC.